The 14 T cell receptor beta chains given below trace back to one sample, sequenced in a study of CD8+CD57+ T cells in acquired aplastic anemia. TCR beta VDJ combinations and CDR3 sequences were profiled from genomic DNA. TCRdb reprocessed the reads with MiXCR, giving one entry per CDR3 protein. The table shows approximately 250,000 distinct CDR3 sequences, with 70% to 85% occurring only once. It was patients with CD8+CD57+ cell expansion by flow cytometry who were chosen for sequencing. Material for sequencing was sorted CD4+, CD8+, or CD8+CD57+ T cells (not recorded which) from PBMCs. The receptors shown here come from a human donor with aplastic anemia.

The V and J genes are TRBV15 and TRBJ1-2; the match to TRBD1 covers 9 bases. The germline V gene has CDR1 LNHNV and CDR2 YYDKDF (reference sequence). The CDR3 contains 15 residues. V was clipped by 3 bases and J by 4 bases; unmatched bases: 6. DNA for the CDR3: TGTGCCACCAGCAGGGACACAGGGGGCGGCTATGGCTACACCTTC. This sequence encodes CATSRDTGGGYGYTF.

The table lists this clonotype with a count of one. Relative to the germline gene, one junction end is altered; a read error may explain this. V and J are TRBV19 and TRBJ2-7, with 7 bases lining up with TRBD2. The CDR3 has 14 amino acids. Germline CDR1 and CDR2: LNHDA and SQIVND (reference sequence). For the CDR3, the DNA is TGTGCCAGCAATTTAGCTAGCGGAGCCTACAAGCAGTACTTC. Its protein is CASNLASGAYKQYF.

The chain carries TRBV7-2 and TRBJ2-1; 7 bases map to TRBD1. This CDR3 spans 16 amino acids. V lost 3 bases, J lost 13 bases, and 18 bases stayed unmatched. CDR1 is SGHTA, CDR2 FQGNSA, per germline. The CDR3 sequence is CASSLKGGGDNGYQFF. The CDR3 nucleotides read TGTGCCAGCAGCTTGAAAGGGGGCGGCGACAATGGTTACCAGTTCTTC.

This chain links TRBV11-3 with TRBJ1-4, with D possibly being TRBD1 (5 bases). With 5 bases removed from V and 8 bases from J, the gap between germline ends came to 12 bases. CDR1 is SGHNT and CDR2 is YENEEA in the germline V gene. The CDR3 length is 13 residues. The CDR3 sequence: CASSPDRTEKLFF. The CDR3 nucleotides read TGTGCCAGCAGCCCAGATCGGACAGAAAAACTGTTTTTT.

Concerning this clonotype itself: As the CDR3 is not closed by the conserved phenylalanine or tryptophan, this likely results from a read error. No DNA is shown, since the ends of the CDR3 on it are uncertain; the CDR3 is the one TCRdb lists. This chain uses TRBV9 with TRBJ2-2. The CDR3 is 12 residues long, counting both termini. Germline values: CDR1 SGDLS, CDR2 YYNGEE. This CDR3 is CASSVVAGETWV.

This clonotype was counted a single time. This chain links TRBV9 with TRBJ2-3; D might be TRBD2 (5 bases). Trimming removed 3 bases at V and 6 bases at J, with 14 bases between. Per the germline V gene, CDR1 is SGDLS and CDR2 is YYNGEE. This CDR3 has 14 amino acids. The DNA of the CDR3 is TGTGCCAGCAGCGGGGCAGGAGGTCGCGATACGCAGTATTTT. It encodes CASSGAGGRDTQYF.

The V call is TRBV7-9, the J call TRBJ2-3; the match to TRBD1 covers 8 bases. The CDR3 consists of 16 residues. Germline-derived CDR1 and CDR2 are SEHNR and FQNEAQ (reference sequence). Germline trimming cut 5 bases from V and 6 bases from J; bases unmatched to any gene: 13. The DNA for the CDR3 is TGTGCCAGCAGCCTGAGGACAGGGCCGTCCCGGGATACGCAGTATTTT. Its translation is CASSLRTGPSRDTQYF.

The CDR3 DNA reads as TGTGCCAGCAAGCAGTACAATGAGCAGTTCTTC. It codes for CASKQYNEQFF. The chain combines TRBV6-1 with TRBJ2-1; D gene uncertain. Germline assignment: CDR1 MNHNS and CDR2 SASEGT. This CDR3 is built from 11 residues. V dropped 7 bases and J dropped 4 bases, with 5 bases sitting between them.

The V gene is TRBV20-1, the J gene TRBJ2-3, with 11 bases fitting TRBD2. The J segment lost 6 bases and the V segment lost 3 bases, leaving 8 bases of the junction unmatched. The length of the CDR3 is 15 residues. CDR1 and CDR2 (germline): DFQATT, SNEGSKA (reference sequence). The CDR3 region is CSASWLAGGPDTQYF. The CDR3 DNA reads TGCAGTGCTAGCTGGCTAGCGGGAGGTCCCGATACGCAGTATTTT.

On this clonotype itself: Given the absence of the conserved phenylalanine or tryptophan at the CDR3 end, a read error is likely. This chain uses TRBV7-3 with TRBJ2-7; maybe TRBD1 (5 bases). Germline loops: CDR1 SGHTA, CDR2 FQGTGA. Trimming removed 3 bases at V and 10 bases at J, with 16 bases between. This CDR3 comprises 13 residues. The CDR3 DNA reads TGTGCCAGCAGCTTGGACATTTCTCCCGATCAGTACTAC. Protein product: CASSLDISPDQYY.

Details on this clonotype: Without the conserved terminal phenylalanine or tryptophan, this CDR3 likely stems from a read error. It is unclear where the CDR3 begins or ends on the DNA, so no DNA is shown, and the CDR3 is as TCRdb lists it. V gene TRBV2 combines with J gene TRBJ1-2; the D call of TRBD1 is as the table states it, not checked on the DNA. CDR1 SNHLY and CDR2 FYNNEI come from the germline V gene. Inclusive of both ends, the CDR3 amounts to 16 amino acids. CDR3 loop: CASSAGGMDEQYVGPV.

This clonotype was detected many times. V and J are TRBV7-9 and TRBJ2-3, with D unresolved. V lost 4 bases to trimming and J lost 0 bases, with 11 bases between them. This CDR3 is 15 amino acids long. Germline V CDR1 and CDR2: SEHNR, FQNEAQ (reference sequence). Here the CDR3 reads CASSSQSPSTDTQYF. The CDR3 DNA reads as TGTGCCAGCAGCTCCCAGAGCCCTAGCACAGATACGCAGTATTTT.

A note on this clonotype: The junction does not match germline at one end; this may be a read error. The V gene is TRBV7-9, the J gene TRBJ2-3; D may be TRBD2 (5 bases). Germline CDR1 SEHNR, CDR2 FQNEAQ (reference sequence). This CDR3 has 14 residues. The CDR3 here is CAGRGARETQTLGF. The CDR3 DNA sequence: TGTGCCGGACGCGGAGCGAGGGAGACCCAGACGCTCGGTTTT.

The chain recombines TRBV5-6 with TRBJ1-6; weak D call: TRBD1 (5 bases). The CDR3 extends over 17 amino acids. Germline CDR1 reads SGHDT; CDR2 reads YYEEEE. Deletions cut 1 base from V and 5 bases from J, with 16 bases between. The CDR3 region has the DNA TGTGCCAGCAGCTTGTCTCCGGGGCAGTTGAATAATTCACCCCTCCACTTT. It specifies CASSLSPGQLNNSPLHF.